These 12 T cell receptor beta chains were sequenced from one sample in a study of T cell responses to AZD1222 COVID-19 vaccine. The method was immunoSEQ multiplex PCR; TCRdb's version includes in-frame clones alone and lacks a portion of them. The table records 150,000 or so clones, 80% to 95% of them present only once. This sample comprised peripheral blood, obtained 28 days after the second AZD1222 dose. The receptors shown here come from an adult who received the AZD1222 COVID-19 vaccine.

CDR3 nucleotides: TGTGCCAGCACCCCCCTTGGGGGGGCAACTAATGAAAAACTGTTTTTT. Its translation is CASTPLGGATNEKLFF. The chain carries TRBV7-9 and TRBJ1-4; D might be TRBD1 (5 bases). The V end was cut by 7 bases, the J end by 0 bases, with 15 bases between. This CDR3 has 16 residues. The germline V gene has CDR1 SEHNR and CDR2 FQNEAQ (reference sequence).

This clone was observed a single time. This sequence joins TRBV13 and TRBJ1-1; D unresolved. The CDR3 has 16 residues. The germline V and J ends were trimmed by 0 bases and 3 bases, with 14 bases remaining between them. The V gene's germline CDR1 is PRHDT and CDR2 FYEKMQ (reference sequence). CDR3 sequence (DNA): TGTGCCAGCAGCTTAGGCCTTCCGGGCGGCTACACTGAAGCTTTCTTT. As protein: CASSLGLPGGYTEAFF. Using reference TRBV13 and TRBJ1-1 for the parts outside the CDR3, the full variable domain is AAGVIQSPRHLIKEKRETATLKCYPIPRHDTVYWYQQGPGQDPQFLISFYEKMQSDKGSIPDRFSAQQFSDYHSELNMSSLELGDSALYFCASSLGLPGGYTEAFFGQGTRLTVV.

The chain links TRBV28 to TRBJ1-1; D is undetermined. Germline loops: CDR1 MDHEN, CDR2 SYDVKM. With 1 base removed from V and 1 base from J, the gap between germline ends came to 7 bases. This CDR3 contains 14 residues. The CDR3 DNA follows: TGTGCCAGCAGTTTATCTCAGCGGAACACTGAAGCTTTCTTT. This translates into CASSLSQRNTEAFF.

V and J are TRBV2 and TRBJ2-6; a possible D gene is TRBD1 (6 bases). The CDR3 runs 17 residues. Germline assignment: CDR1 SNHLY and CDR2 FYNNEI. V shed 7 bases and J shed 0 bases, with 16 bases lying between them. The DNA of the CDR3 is TGTGCCAGCACCTTACTAGGGGGTTTCTCTGGGGCCAACGTCCTGACTTTC. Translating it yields CASTLLGGFSGANVLTF.

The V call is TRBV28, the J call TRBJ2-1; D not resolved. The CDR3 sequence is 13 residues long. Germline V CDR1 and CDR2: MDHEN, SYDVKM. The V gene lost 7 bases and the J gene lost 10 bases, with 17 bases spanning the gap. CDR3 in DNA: TGTGCCAGCACTGTGATGGCGACGAGGGAGCAGTTCTTC. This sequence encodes CASTVMATREQFF.

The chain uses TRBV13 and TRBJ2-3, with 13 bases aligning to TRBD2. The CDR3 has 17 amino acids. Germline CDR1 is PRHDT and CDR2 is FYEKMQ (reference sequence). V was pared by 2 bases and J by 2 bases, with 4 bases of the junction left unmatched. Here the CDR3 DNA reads TGTGCCAGCAGCTTAATACTAGCGGGAGGGCCCACAGATACGCAGTATTTT. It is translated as CASSLILAGGPTDTQYF. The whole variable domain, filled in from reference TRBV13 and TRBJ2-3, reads AAGVIQSPRHLIKEKRETATLKCYPIPRHDTVYWYQQGPGQDPQFLISFYEKMQSDKGSIPDRFSAQQFSDYHSELNMSSLELGDSALYFCASSLILAGGPTDTQYFGPGTRLTVL.

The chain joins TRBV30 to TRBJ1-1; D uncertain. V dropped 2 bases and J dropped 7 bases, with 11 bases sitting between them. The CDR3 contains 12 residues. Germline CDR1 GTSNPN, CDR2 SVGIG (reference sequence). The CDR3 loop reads CAWSTVSGEAFF. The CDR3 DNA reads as TGTGCCTGGAGTACCGTCTCTGGTGAAGCTTTCTTT.

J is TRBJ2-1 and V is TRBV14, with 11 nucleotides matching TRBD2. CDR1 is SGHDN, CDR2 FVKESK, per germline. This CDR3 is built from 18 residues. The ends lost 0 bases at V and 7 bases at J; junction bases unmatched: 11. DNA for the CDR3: TGTGCCAGCAGCCAAGATAACCTAGCGGGAGGATTAAGGAATGAGCAGTTCTTC. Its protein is CASSQDNLAGGLRNEQFF.

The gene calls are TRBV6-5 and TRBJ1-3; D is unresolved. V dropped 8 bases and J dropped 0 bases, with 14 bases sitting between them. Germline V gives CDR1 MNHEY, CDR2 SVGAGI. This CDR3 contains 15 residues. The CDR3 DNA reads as TGTGCCAGCTCCCGGGCCCTAATCTCTGGAAACACCATATATTTT. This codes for CASSRALISGNTIYF.

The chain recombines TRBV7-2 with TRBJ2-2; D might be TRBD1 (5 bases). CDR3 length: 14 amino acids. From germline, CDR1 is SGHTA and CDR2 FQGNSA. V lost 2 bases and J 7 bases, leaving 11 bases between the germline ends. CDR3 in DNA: TGTGCCAGCAGCTTAATCAGGGCTAGCGGGGAGCTGTTTTTT. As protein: CASSLIRASGELFF.

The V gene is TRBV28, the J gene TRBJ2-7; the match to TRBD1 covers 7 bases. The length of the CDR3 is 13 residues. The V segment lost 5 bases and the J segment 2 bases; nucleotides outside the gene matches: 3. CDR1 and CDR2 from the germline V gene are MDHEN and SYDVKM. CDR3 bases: TGTGCCAGCAGTCGACAGGGAACCTACGAGCAGTACTTC. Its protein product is CASSRQGTYEQYF.

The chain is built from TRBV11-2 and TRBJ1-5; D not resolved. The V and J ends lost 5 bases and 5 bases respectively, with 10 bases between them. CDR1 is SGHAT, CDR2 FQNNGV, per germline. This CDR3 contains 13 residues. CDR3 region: CASSQSSDQPQHF. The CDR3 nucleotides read TGTGCCAGCAGCCAATCCTCGGATCAGCCCCAGCATTTT. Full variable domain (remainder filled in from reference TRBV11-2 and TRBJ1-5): EAGVAQSPRYKIIEKRQSVAFWCNPISGHATLYWYQQILGQGPKLLIQFQNNGVVDDSQLPKDRFSAERLKGVDSTLKIQPAKLEDSAVYLCASSQSSDQPQHFGDGTRLSIL.